The T cell receptor beta chain described here comes from a study of blood T cell repertoires in COVID-19. In the source study's methods: The authors estimated nucleated cell counts from reference gene primer amplification. Clones were sequenced by immunoSEQ multiplex PCR, and TCRdb holds only the in-frame ones, with some missing. The DNA was the basis for D and trimming; V, J and clone size are from that table. The sample consists of about 350,000 clones, more than 75% of them appearing once. Participants came from some 23 US areas, aged roughly 18 to 95 years. Participants were placed into cohorts based on the clinical history they reported. This CDR3 spans 16 amino acids. CDR1 and CDR2 from the germline V gene are MDHEN and SYDVKM. V gave up 6 bases and J gave up 4 bases; unmatched junction bases: 11.

The sequence was obtained from a woman aged 25 to 39 who had recovered from COVID-19. The V call is TRBV28, the J call TRBJ2-7; TRBD1 matches 11 bases. The specimen sequenced was PBMCs or T cells enriched from blood (not recorded which). The CDR3 bases are TGTGCCAGCAGCCCTCTCCGCGGACAGGGGGCTTACGAGCAGTACTTC. As protein: CASSPLRGQGAYEQYF.